The 25 T cell receptor beta chains below all came from one sample that was sequenced in a study of shared clonotypes between healthy human individuals. Data came from immunoSEQ multiplex PCR; TCRdb stores just in-frame clones and leaves some out. The table shows 2 million or so clones, with 90% to 95% occurring only once. Sequenced sample: naive CD4+ T cells sorted from blood. Specified subset: CD45RA+ positively selected. The receptors originated from a man between 18 and 35 years old in good health.

The chain has TRBV7-9 and TRBJ1-1; the D gene is possibly TRBD1 (6 bases). V dropped 5 bases and J dropped 0 bases, with 10 bases sitting between them. Germline V gene sequence: CDR1 SEHNR, CDR2 FQNEAQ (reference sequence). There are 14 residues in the CDR3. The CDR3 spells CASSRDTVNTEAFF. The CDR3 region has the DNA TGTGCCAGCAGCCGGGACACGGTGAACACTGAAGCTTTCTTT.

Points on this clone: This specimen includes other DNA sequences encoding the same CDR3. The chain is built from TRBV5-1 and TRBJ2-5, with a tentative D call TRBD1 (5 bases). The CDR3 length is 14 residues. Germline CDR1 SGHRS, CDR2 YFSETQ. The V gene lost 1 base and the J gene lost 1 base, with 8 bases spanning the gap. The CDR3 nucleotides are TGCGCCAGCAGCTTGAGGGGATTCCAAGAGACCCAGTACTTC. This translates into CASSLRGFQETQYF.

On this clone: Other DNA sequences in this specimen translate into the identical CDR3. The V gene is TRBV27, the J gene TRBJ1-5, with D maybe TRBD1 (6 bases). Germline CDR1 and CDR2: MNHEY and SMNVEV (reference sequence). Deletions cut 2 bases from V and 0 bases from J, with 8 bases between. The CDR3 has 15 residues. The CDR3 region is CASSLGTLSNQPQHF. CDR3 coding DNA: TGTGCCAGCAGTTTAGGGACACTTAGCAATCAGCCCCAGCATTTT.

The chain uses TRBV10-3 and TRBJ1-1, with D possibly matching TRBD1 (5 bases). The V end was cut by 5 bases, the J end by 8 bases, with 15 bases between. This CDR3 has 13 amino acids. Germline assignment: CDR1 ENHRY and CDR2 SYGVKD. CDR3 sequence reads: CAISTRGGLEAFF. Written as DNA, the CDR3 is TGTGCCATCAGTACGAGGGGTGGCTTAGAAGCTTTCTTT.

Remarks on this clone: Other DNA sequences within the sample encode an identical CDR3. The J gene is TRBJ1-2, the V gene TRBV5-1, with 8 bases fitting TRBD1. Germline CDR1 SGHRS, CDR2 YFSETQ. CDR3 length: 13 residues. V shed 4 bases, J shed 8 bases, and the junction held 7 bases outside the gene matches. As DNA, the CDR3 is TGCGCCAGCAGCCGCGGGACAGGCGAGGGCTACACCTTC. This sequence encodes CASSRGTGEGYTF. Using reference TRBV5-1 and TRBJ1-2 for the parts outside the CDR3, the full variable domain is KAGVTQTPRYLIKTRGQQVTLSCSPISGHRSVSWYQQTPGQGLQFLFEYFSETQRNKGNFPGRFSGRQFSNSRSEMNVSTLELGDSALYLCASSRGTGEGYTFGSGTRLTVV.

V and J are TRBV15 and TRBJ1-1; D remains ambiguous. The CDR3 sequence is 15 residues long. Deletions cut 1 base from V and 0 bases from J, with 9 bases between. Per germline, CDR1 LNHNV and CDR2 YYDKDF (reference sequence). DNA of the CDR3: TGTGCCACCAGCAGAGGCAAAAACATGAACACTGAAGCTTTCTTT. Translation gives CATSRGKNMNTEAFF.

The chain recombines TRBV28 with TRBJ2-4; 7 bases line up with TRBD2. The CDR3 length is 16 residues. Trimming at V came to 6 bases and at J to 1 base, leaving 9 bases not matched to a gene. The germline V gene has CDR1 MDHEN and CDR2 SYDVKM. CDR3 amino acids: CASSLQSGGAKNIQYF. The CDR3 nucleotides read TGTGCCAGCAGCCTACAATCCGGGGGGGCCAAAAACATTCAGTACTTC. The complete variable domain, with remaining parts taken from reference TRBV28 and TRBJ2-4, reads DVKVTQSSRYLVKRTGEKVFLECVQDMDHENMFWYRQDPGLGLRLIYFSYDVKMKEKGDIPEGYSVSREKKERFSLILESASTNQTSMYLCASSLQSGGAKNIQYFGAGTRLSVL.

The chain couples TRBV10-2 to TRBJ2-7; 8 bases are shared with TRBD2. This CDR3 is built from 15 residues. Trimming cost V 2 bases and J 2 bases; bases outside gene matches: 5. CDR1 and CDR2 from the germline V gene are WSHSY and SAAADI. The CDR3 DNA reads TGCGCCAGCAGTGAGCCTAGCGGGTCTACCTACGAGCAGTACTTC. It translates to CASSEPSGSTYEQYF.

The chain links TRBV6-6 to TRBJ2-3; D uncertain. Trimming took off 2 bases at V and 5 bases at J, with 8 bases between the two ends. The CDR3 runs 13 residues. The germline V gene has CDR1 MNHNY and CDR2 SVGAGI (reference sequence). CDR3 amino acids: CASSYGVGDTQYF. CDR3 nucleotides: TGTGCCAGCAGTTACGGCGTGGGAGATACGCAGTATTTT.

V is TRBV5-4 and J is TRBJ2-3, with 9 bases fitting TRBD1. The CDR3 runs 18 residues. Germline V CDR1 and CDR2: SGHNT, YYREEE (reference sequence). With 0 bases clipped from V and 1 base from J, the junction kept 9 bases outside the gene matches. The CDR3 sequence: CASSLGTGALSRTDTQYF. The CDR3 DNA is TGTGCCAGCAGCTTGGGGACAGGGGCATTGTCACGCACAGATACGCAGTATTTT.

The chain couples TRBV6-1 to TRBJ2-5; tentative D call: TRBD2 (5 bases). Between the trimmed V and J ends, which lost 7 bases and 4 bases, there was a span of 19 bases. CDR1 and CDR2 from the germline V gene are MNHNS and SASEGT. The CDR3 sequence is 15 residues long. CDR3 in DNA: TGTGCCAGCAAAGACGGACTCCTAACGGGAGAGACCCAGTACTTC. Its protein product is CASKDGLLTGETQYF.

This chain connects TRBV29-1 to TRBJ2-7, with unresolved D. Per germline, CDR1 SQVTM and CDR2 ANQGSEA. V was clipped by 7 bases and J by 0 bases, with 10 bases between them. The CDR3 runs to 12 residues. CDR3 sequence reads: CSAQVSSYEQYF. The CDR3 DNA reads as TGCAGCGCGCAGGTTAGCTCCTACGAGCAGTACTTC.

As concerns this clone: This CDR3 is also generated by other DNA sequences in the sample. This chain connects TRBV15 to TRBJ2-7; D gene unclear. The CDR3 totals 14 residues. Germline V CDR1 and CDR2: LNHNV, YYDKDF (reference sequence). V lost 0 bases and J lost 2, with 8 bases in between. The CDR3 nucleotides are TGTGCCACCAGCAGAGATCCCCAGGCCTACGAGCAGTACTTC. This gives the protein CATSRDPQAYEQYF.

The chain links TRBV5-8 to TRBJ2-3; tentative D call: TRBD2 (5 bases). Germline loops: CDR1 SGHTS, CDR2 YDEGEE. Trimming stripped 5 bases from V and 0 bases from J, with 10 bases between. The CDR3 runs to 14 residues. DNA of the CDR3: TGTGCCAGCAGGATGCGGGCCAGCACAGATACGCAGTATTTT. Translated: CASRMRASTDTQYF.

The chain is built from TRBV27 and TRBJ1-6; no firm D call. CDR3 size: 13 residues. V was pared by 2 bases and J by 8 bases, with 7 bases between. The V gene's germline CDR1 is MNHEY and CDR2 SMNVEV (reference sequence). This chain's CDR3 is CASSLIGDSPLHF. CDR3 nucleotides: TGTGCCAGCAGTTTAATTGGGGATTCACCCCTCCACTTT.

The chain couples TRBV7-9 to TRBJ2-7; TRBD2 is a possible D gene (5 bases). CDR1 and CDR2 from the germline V gene are SEHNR and FQNEAQ (reference sequence). The CDR3 totals 12 residues. V was cut by 5 bases and J by 3 bases, with 8 bases left in between. The CDR3 loop reads CASSARDYEQYF. CDR3 bases: TGTGCCAGCAGCGCCCGGGACTACGAGCAGTACTTC.

The chain combines TRBV6-1 with TRBJ1-4; perhaps TRBD1 as D (5 bases). V gave up 1 base and J gave up 8 bases, with 11 bases separating them. CDR1 and CDR2 (germline): MNHNS, SASEGT. This CDR3 spans 14 amino acids. CDR3 loop: CASSEGQGKEKLFF. In DNA, the CDR3 is TGTGCCAGCAGTGAAGGGCAGGGCAAGGAAAAACTGTTTTTT.

For this clone: At the DNA level, this CDR3 is encoded by other sequences in the same sample as well. The V and J genes are TRBV10-3 and TRBJ2-1; TRBD1 matches at 7 bases. The CDR3 has 12 residues. J gave up 7 bases and V 6 bases, and 3 bases lay outside the gene matches. Germline assignment: CDR1 ENHRY and CDR2 SYGVKD. The DNA of the CDR3 is TGTGCCATCAGGGGGACAGCAAATGAGCAGTTCTTC. As protein: CAIRGTANEQFF.

This rearrangement joins TRBV2 to TRBJ2-1; 13 bases are a match to TRBD2. J lost 3 bases, V lost 4 bases, and 3 bases had no gene match. Germline CDR1 reads SNHLY; CDR2 reads FYNNEI. The CDR3 extends over 16 amino acids. The CDR3 is CASSGLAGGFYNEQFF. CDR3 coding DNA: TGTGCCAGCAGTGGACTAGCGGGAGGCTTCTACAATGAGCAGTTCTTC.

The chain uses TRBV5-1 and TRBJ1-2; possible D gene TRBD1, 6 bases. Trimming removed 0 bases from V and 4 bases from J, with 13 bases in between. CDR3 length equals 15 residues. Germline lookup yields CDR1 SGHRS and CDR2 YFSETQ. CDR3 loop: CASSLAGQPTYGYTF. Written as DNA, the CDR3 is TGCGCCAGCAGCTTGGCCGGACAGCCTACCTATGGCTACACCTTC.

The chain carries TRBV15 and TRBJ2-3; D not certain. Germline CDR1 reads LNHNV; CDR2 reads YYDKDF (reference sequence). The CDR3 consists of 13 residues. Trimming removed 0 bases from V and 7 bases from J, with 8 bases in between. The CDR3 here is CATSRDTGNTQYF. CDR3 DNA: TGTGCCACCAGCAGAGATACCGGAAATACGCAGTATTTT. Looking up the rest from reference TRBV15 and TRBJ2-3 gives the full variable domain: DAMVIQNPRYQVTQFGKPVTLSCSQTLNHNVMYWYQQKSSQAPKLLFHYYDKDFNNEADTPDNFQSRRPNTSFCFLDIRSPGLGDTAMYLCATSRDTGNTQYFGPGTRLTVL.

The chain couples TRBV29-1 to TRBJ1-1, with D maybe TRBD1 (5 bases). V was shortened by 2 bases and J by 7 bases, with 14 bases between the two germline ends. CDR1 and CDR2 (germline): SQVTM, ANQGSEA. The CDR3 totals 13 residues. Here the CDR3 DNA reads TGCAGCGTTGAAACGTTCGCAGGGAGTGAAGCTTTCTTT. Protein product: CSVETFAGSEAFF.

To note about this clone: Other nucleotide sequences from this sample produce the same CDR3. This chain uses TRBV18 with TRBJ1-2; tentatively, D is TRBD1 (6 bases). CDR3 length equals 13 residues. Trimming stripped 6 bases from V and 1 base from J, with 9 bases between. CDR1 is KGHSH, CDR2 LQKENI, per germline. Written as DNA, the CDR3 is TGTGCCAGCTCTCCGGACAGTAACTATGGCTACACCTTC. Its protein is CASSPDSNYGYTF.

V is TRBV19 and J is TRBJ2-1; the D gene could be TRBD1 or TRBD2 (6 bases each). Deletions cut 4 bases from V and 4 bases from J, with 11 bases between. The V gene's germline CDR1 is LNHDA and CDR2 SQIVND (reference sequence). The CDR3 consists of 14 residues. The CDR3, as DNA: TGTGCCAGTAGTACGGGCGGGACATACAATGAGCAGTTCTTC. This gives the protein CASSTGGTYNEQFF. Together with reference TRBV19 and TRBJ2-1, the CDR3 gives the full variable domain: DGGITQSPKYLFRKEGQNVTLSCEQNLNHDAMYWYRQDPGQGLRLIYYSQIVNDFQKGDIAEGYSVSREKKESFPLTVTSAQKNPTAFYLCASSTGGTYNEQFFGPGTRLTVL.

J is TRBJ1-2 and V is TRBV6-5, with 7 nucleotides matching TRBD1. Losses at the gene ends were 6 bases for V and 3 bases for J; bases not matched to a gene: 7. The CDR3 spans 14 residues. Germline V gene lookup returns CDR1 MNHEY and CDR2 SVGAGI. The CDR3, as DNA: TGTGCCAGCAGCCTAAGGGGGCGCGACTATGGCTACACCTTC. Encoded protein: CASSLRGRDYGYTF.